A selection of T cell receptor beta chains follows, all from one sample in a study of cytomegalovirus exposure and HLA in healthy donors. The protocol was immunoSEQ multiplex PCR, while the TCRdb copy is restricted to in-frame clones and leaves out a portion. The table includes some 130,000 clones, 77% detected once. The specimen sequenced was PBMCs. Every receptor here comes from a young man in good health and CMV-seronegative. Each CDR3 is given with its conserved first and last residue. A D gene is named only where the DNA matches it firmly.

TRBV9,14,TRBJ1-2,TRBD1,CASSPRTGNYGYTF
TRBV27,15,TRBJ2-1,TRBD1,CASSFSGQGYNEQFF
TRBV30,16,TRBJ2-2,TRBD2,CAGTESGRVKGGELFF
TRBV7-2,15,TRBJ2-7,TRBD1,CASSLGGNRGIEQYF
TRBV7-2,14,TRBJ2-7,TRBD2,CASSRTSGRQEQYF
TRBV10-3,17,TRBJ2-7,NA,CAISESTLLASPYEQYF
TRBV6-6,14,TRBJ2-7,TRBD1,CASSHGQGGYEQYF
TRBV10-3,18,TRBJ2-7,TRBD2,CAISERWGGTSGRGEQYF
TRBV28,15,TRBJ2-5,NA,CASSSPKRVRETQYF
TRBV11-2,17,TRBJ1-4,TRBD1,CASSDRDRGFIFRKLFF
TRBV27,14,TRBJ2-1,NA,CASRTLKLYNEQFF
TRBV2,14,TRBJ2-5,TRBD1,CASKLDRGGETQYF
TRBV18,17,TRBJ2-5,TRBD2,CASSLLPGLAGTQTQYF
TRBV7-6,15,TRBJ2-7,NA,CASSLDRSSSYEQYF
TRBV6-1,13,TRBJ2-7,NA,CASSARVSYEQYF
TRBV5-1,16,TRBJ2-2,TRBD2,CASSKGLATTTGELFF
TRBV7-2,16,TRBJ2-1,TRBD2,CASSLEAWAGVHEQFF
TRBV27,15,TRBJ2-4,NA,CASSTADLAKNIQYF
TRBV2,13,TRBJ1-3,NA,CAWGGRDGNTIYF
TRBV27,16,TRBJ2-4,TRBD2,CDGGSGSLGTKNIQYF
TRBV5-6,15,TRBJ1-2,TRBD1,CASSLYTGGGYGYTF
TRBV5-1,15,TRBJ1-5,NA,CASSLGTVSNQPQHF
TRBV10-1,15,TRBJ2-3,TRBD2,CASSELAGGVDTQYF
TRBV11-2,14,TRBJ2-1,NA,CASSLNLSGAEQFF
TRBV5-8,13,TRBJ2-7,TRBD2,CASSHWGGREQYF
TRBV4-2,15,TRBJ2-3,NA,CASSQVPGSTDTQYF
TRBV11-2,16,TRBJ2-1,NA,CASSSPRLRSYNEQFF
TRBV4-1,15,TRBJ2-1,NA,CASSQVTSSYNEQFF
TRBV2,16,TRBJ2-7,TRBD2,CASSDVTSGRDLGQYF